This T cell receptor (beta chain) emerged from a study of technical replicates of blood from a few donors. CDR3 length: 14 residues. The ends lost 2 bases at V and 5 bases at J; junction bases unmatched: 3. Germline CDR1 LNHDA, CDR2 SQIVND (reference sequence). The data were produced by immunoSEQ multiplex PCR, yet TCRdb's version contains in-frame clones alone and is incomplete. Among around 85,000 clones, about 93% were seen once, and the ten largest hold roughly 0.25%. This receptor was taken from a human donor in good health. The sample was T cells isolated from PBMCs. J is TRBJ2-5 and V is TRBV19; 9 bases line up with TRBD2. The CDR3 region is CASSILAGVETQYF. The CDR3 DNA is TGTGCCAGTAGTATATTAGCGGGGGTGGAGACCCAGTACTTC.